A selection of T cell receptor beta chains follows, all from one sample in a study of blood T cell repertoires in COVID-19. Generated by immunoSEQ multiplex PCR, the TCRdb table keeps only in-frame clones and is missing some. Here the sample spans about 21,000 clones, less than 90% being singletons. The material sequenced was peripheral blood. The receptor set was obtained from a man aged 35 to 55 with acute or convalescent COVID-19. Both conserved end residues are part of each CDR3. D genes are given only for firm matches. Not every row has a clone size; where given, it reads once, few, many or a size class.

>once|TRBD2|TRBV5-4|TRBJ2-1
TGTGCCAGCAGTCTTAGCGGGGGTCATAATGAGCAGTTCTTC
CASSLSGGHNEQFF
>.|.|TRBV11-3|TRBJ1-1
TGTGCCAGCAGCTTAGGGAGAATGAACACTGAAGCTTTCTTT
CASSLGRMNTEAFF
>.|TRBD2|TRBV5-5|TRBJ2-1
TGTGCCAGCAGCTTGGTACGTGGACTAGCGAGCGATGAGCAGTTCTTC
CASSLVRGLASDEQFF
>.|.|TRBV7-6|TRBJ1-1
TGTGCCAGCAGCGACGCAGGATTGAACACTGAAGCTTTCTTT
CASSDAGLNTEAFF
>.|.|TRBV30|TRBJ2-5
TGTGCCTGGAGTATGTGGGCCGAGACCCAGTACTTC
CAWSMWAETQYF
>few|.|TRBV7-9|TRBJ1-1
TGTGCCAGCAGCTTAGGGCAAAACACTGAAGCTTTCTTT
CASSLGQNTEAFF
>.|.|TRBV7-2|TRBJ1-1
TGTGCCAGCAGCTTAGTAGGGGCCTTGAACACTGAAGCTTTCTTT
CASSLVGALNTEAFF
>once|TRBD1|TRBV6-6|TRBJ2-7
TGTGCCAGCAGTTACCTAGGGGGCTCAGACGAGCAGTACTTC
CASSYLGGSDEQYF
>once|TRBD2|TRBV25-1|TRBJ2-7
TGTGCCAGCAGAGGACTAGCAGGAGGCGAGCAGTACTTC
CASRGLAGGEQYF
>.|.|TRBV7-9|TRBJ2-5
TGTGCCAGCAGCGCCGGGAGATGGGAAGAGACCCAGTACTTC
CASSAGRWEETQYF
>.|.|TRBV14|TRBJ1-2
TGTGCCAGCAGCCCGGACATGGACTATGGCTACACCTTC
CASSPDMDYGYTF
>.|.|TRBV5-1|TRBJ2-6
TGCGCCAGCAGCGTACTGTTGGGGGCGAGCTCTGGGGCCAACGTCCTGACTTTC
CASSVLLGASSGANVLTF
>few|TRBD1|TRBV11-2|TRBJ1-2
TGTGCCAGCAGCCCTAGGACAGGGGGCAAAGGTGGCTACACCTTC
CASSPRTGGKGGYTF
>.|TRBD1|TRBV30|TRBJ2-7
TGTGCCTGGGCGAGGACAGGGTCCCACGAGCAGTACTTC
CAWARTGSHEQYF
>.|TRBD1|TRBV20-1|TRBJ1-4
TGCAGTGCTGTATCGGGACAGGGGCGGCTTTTT
CSAVSGQGRLF
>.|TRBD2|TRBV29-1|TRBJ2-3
TGCAGCGCCACGACTAGCGGCACAGATACGCAGTATTTT
CSATTSGTDTQYF
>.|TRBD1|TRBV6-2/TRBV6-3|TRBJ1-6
TGTGCCAGCAGTAGGGGACAGATTAATTCACCCCTCCACTTT
CASSRGQINSPLHF
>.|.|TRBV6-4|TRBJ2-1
TGTGCCAGCAAGCCGGACTCCTCCTACAATGAGCAGTTCTTC
CASKPDSSYNEQFF
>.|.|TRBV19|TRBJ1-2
TGTGCCAGTAGGGCAACGTATGGCTACACCTTC
CASRATYGYTF
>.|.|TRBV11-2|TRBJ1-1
TGTGCCAGCAGCTTAGACAGGGTTGACACTGAAGCTTTCTTT
CASSLDRVDTEAFF
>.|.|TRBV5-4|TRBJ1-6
TGTGCCAGCAGCTTGGCGGCCAGGGGCCGAAGCTCCTATAATTCACCCCTCCACTTT
CASSLAARGRSSYNSPLHF
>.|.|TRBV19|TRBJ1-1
TGTGCCAGCAACCCCAGGGGATGGGGAGCTTTCTTT
CASNPRGWGAFF
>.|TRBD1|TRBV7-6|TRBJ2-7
TGTGCCAGCAGCTTAAGCATCGACAGGGTCTCCTACGAGCAGTACTTC
CASSLSIDRVSYEQYF
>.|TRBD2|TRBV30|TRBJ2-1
TGTGCCTGGAGTCTAGCGGGAGGATACAATGAGCAGTTCTTC
CAWSLAGGYNEQFF
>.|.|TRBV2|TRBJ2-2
TGTGCCAGCAACGTTCAGGGAAGCACCGGGGAGCTGTTTTTT
CASNVQGSTGELFF
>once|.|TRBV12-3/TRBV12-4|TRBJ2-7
TGTGCCAGCAGCCCCGGGACCTACGAGCAGTACTTC
CASSPGTYEQYF
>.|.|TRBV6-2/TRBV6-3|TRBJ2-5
TGTGCCAGCAGTTACGTCAGGGGAGCGGAGACCCAGTACTTC
CASSYVRGAETQYF
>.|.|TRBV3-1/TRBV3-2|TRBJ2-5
TGTGCCAGCAGCCAAGGGAGAACAGAGACCCAGTACTTC
CASSQGRTETQYF
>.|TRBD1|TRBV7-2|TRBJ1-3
TGTGCCAGCAGCCCAGGGACAGTTGGAAACACCATATATTTT
CASSPGTVGNTIYF
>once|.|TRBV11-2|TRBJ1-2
TGTGCCAGCAGCGGAGAGGGCTATGGCTACACCTTC
CASSGEGYGYTF
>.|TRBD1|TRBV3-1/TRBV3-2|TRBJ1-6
TGTGCCAGCAGCCAAGCTACAGGGGCCAATTCACCCCTCCACTTT
CASSQATGANSPLHF
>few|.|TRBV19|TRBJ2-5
TGTGCCAGTAGACAGGGTCAGGGGACCCAGTACTTC
CASRQGQGTQYF
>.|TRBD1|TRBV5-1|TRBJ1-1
TGCGCCAGCAGAAGGGGACAGGGGGCTGGGACTGAAGCTTTCTTT
CASRRGQGAGTEAFF
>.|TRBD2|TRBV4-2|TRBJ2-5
TGTGCCAGCAGCCAAGGGACTAGCGGGGGAGAAGAGACCCAGTACTTC
CASSQGTSGGEETQYF
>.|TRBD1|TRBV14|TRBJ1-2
TGTGCCAGCAGCCAAGTCAGACAGGGGGATGGCTACACCTTC
CASSQVRQGDGYTF
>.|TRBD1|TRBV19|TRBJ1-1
TGTGCCAGTAGTAGACCACAGGGGGCTGGGACTGAAGCTTTCTTT
CASSRPQGAGTEAFF